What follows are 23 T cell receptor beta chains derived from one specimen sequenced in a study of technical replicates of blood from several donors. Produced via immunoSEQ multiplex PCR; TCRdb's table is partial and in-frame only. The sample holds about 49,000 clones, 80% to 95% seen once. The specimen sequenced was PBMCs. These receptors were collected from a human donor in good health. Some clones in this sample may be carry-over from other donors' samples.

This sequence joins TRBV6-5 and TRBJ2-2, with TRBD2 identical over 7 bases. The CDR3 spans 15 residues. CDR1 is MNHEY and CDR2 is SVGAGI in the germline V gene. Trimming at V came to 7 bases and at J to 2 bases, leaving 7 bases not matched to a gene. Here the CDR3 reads CASTPGRGNTGELFF. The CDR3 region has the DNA TGTGCCAGCACCCCGGGGAGGGGTAACACCGGGGAGCTGTTTTTT.

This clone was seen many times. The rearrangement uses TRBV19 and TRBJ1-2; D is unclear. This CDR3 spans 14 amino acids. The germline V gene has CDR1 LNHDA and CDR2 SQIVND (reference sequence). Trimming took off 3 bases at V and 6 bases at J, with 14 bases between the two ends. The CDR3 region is CASSIQTGNHGYTF. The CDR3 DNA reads TGTGCCAGTAGTATCCAAACCGGGAATCATGGCTACACCTTC.

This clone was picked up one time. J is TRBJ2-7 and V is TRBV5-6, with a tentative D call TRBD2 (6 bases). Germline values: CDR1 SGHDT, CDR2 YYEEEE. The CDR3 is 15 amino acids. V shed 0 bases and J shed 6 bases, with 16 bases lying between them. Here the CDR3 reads CASSLASVYSGEQYF. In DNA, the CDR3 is TGTGCCAGCAGCTTGGCTAGCGTTTACAGTGGCGAGCAGTACTTC. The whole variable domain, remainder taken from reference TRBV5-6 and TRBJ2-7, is DAGVTQSPTHLIKTRGQQVTLRCSPKSGHDTVSWYQQALGQGPQFIFQYYEEEERQRGNFPDRFSGHQFPNYSSELNVNALLLGDSALYLCASSLASVYSGEQYFGPGTRLTVT.

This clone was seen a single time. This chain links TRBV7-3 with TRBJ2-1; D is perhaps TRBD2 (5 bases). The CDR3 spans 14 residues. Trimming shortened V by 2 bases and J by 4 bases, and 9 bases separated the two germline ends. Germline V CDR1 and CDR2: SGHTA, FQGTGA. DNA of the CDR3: TGTGCCAGCAGCTTACAAGCGGCGTACAATGAGCAGTTCTTC. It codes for CASSLQAAYNEQFF. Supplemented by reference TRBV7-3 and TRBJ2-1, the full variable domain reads GAGVSQTPSNKVTEKGKYVELRCDPISGHTALYWYRQSLGQGPEFLIYFQGTGAADDSGLPNDRFFAVRPEGSVSTLKIQRTERGDSAVYLCASSLQAAYNEQFFGPGTRLTVL.

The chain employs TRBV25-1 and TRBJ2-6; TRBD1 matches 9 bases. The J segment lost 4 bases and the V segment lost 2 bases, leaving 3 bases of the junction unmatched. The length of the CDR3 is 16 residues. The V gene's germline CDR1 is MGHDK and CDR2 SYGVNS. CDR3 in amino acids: CASSEDRGAGANVLTF. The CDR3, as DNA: TGTGCCAGCAGTGAAGACAGGGGGGCAGGGGCCAACGTCCTGACTTTC.

The chain's CDR3 is CASSRASHRDEQYF. In DNA, the CDR3 is TGTGCCAGCAGCCGCGCCTCACACAGGGACGAGCAGTACTTC. The chain employs TRBV6-5 and TRBJ2-7, with D possibly TRBD1 on 6 matching bases. Between the trimmed V and J ends, which lost 6 bases and 5 bases, there was a span of 17 bases. From germline, CDR1 is MNHEY and CDR2 SVGAGI. The CDR3 has 14 amino acids.

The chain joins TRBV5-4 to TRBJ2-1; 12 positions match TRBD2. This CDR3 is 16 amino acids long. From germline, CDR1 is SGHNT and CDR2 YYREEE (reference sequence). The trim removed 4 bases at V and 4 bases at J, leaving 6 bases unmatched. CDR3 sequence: CASSAELAGGYNEQFF. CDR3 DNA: TGTGCCAGCAGCGCAGAACTAGCGGGGGGTTACAATGAGCAGTTCTTC.

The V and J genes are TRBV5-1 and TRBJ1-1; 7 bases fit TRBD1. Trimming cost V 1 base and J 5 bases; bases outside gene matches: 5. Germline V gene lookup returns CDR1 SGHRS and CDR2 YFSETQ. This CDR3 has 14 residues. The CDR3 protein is CASSLSGGLTEAFF. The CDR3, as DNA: TGCGCCAGCAGCTTGTCAGGGGGGCTGACTGAAGCTTTCTTT.

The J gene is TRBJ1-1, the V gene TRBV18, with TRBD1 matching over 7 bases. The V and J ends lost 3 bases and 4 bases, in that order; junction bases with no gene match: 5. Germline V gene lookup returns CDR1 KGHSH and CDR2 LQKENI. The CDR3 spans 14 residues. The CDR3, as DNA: TGTGCCAGCTCACCGAAGCAGGGGGGCACTGAAGCTTTCTTT. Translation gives CASSPKQGGTEAFF.

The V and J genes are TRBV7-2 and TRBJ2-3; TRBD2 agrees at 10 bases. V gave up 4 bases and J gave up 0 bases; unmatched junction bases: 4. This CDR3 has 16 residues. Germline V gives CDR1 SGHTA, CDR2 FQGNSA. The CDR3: CASSSWTSGSTDTQYF. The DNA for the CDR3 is TGTGCCAGCAGCTCCTGGACTAGCGGTAGCACAGATACGCAGTATTTT. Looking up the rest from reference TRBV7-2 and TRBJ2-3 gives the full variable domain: GAGVSQSPSNKVTEKGKDVELRCDPISGHTALYWYRQSLGQGLEFLIYFQGNSAPDKSGLPSDRFSAERTGGSVSTLTIQRTQQEDSAVYLCASSSWTSGSTDTQYFGPGTRLTVL.

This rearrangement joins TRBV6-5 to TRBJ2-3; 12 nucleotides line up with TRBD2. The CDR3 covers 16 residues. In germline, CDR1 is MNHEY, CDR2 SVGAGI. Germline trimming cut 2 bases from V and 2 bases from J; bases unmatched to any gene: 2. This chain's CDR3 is CASSYGLAGYTDTQYF. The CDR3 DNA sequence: TGTGCCAGCAGTTACGGACTAGCGGGATACACAGATACGCAGTATTTT.

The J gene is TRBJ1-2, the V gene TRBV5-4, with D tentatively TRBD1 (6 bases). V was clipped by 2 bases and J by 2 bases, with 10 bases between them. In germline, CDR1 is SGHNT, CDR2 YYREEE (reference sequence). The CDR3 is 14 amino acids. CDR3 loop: CASSLKGVNYGYTF. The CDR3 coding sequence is TGTGCCAGCAGCTTAAAGGGGGTGAACTATGGCTACACCTTC.

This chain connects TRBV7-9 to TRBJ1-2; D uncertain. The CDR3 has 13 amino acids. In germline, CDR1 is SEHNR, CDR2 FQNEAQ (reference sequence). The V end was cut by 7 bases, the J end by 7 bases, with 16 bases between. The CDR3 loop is CASTYYQEGGYTF. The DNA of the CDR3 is TGTGCCAGCACCTACTATCAGGAGGGTGGCTACACCTTC.

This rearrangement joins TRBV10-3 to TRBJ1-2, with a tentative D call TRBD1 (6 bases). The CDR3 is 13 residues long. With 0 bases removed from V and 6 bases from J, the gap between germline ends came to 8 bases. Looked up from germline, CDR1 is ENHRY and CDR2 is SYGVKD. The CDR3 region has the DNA TGTGCCATCAGTGAGTCAGGGGGAGATGGCTACACCTTC. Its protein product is CAISESGGDGYTF.

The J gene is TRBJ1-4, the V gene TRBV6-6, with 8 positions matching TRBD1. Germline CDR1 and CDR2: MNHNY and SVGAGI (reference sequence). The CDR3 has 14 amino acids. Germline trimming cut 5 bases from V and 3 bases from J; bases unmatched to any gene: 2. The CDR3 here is CASSAGQANEKLFF. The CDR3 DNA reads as TGTGCCAGCAGTGCGGGACAGGCTAATGAAAAACTGTTTTTT.

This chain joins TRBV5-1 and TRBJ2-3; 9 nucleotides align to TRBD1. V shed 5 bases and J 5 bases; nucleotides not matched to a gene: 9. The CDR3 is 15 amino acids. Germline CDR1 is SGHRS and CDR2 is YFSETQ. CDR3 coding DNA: TGCGCCAGCAGTTTCCAGGGACAGGGCGGAGATACGCAGTATTTT. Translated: CASSFQGQGGDTQYF.

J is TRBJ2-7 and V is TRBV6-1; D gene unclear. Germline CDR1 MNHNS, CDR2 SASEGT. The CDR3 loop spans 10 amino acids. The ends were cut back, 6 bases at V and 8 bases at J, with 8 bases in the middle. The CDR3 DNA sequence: TGTGCCAGCAGCCACACGCAGCAGTACTTC. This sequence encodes CASSHTQQYF.

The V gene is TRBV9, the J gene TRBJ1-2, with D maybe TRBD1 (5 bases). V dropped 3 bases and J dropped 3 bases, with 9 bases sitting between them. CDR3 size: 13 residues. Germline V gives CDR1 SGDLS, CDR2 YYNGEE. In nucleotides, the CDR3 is TGTGCCAGCAGCGCGGGGGTTCACTATGGCTACACCTTC. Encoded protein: CASSAGVHYGYTF.

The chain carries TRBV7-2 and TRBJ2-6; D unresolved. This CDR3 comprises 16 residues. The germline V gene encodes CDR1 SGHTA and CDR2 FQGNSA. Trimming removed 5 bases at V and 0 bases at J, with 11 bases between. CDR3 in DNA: TGTGCCAGCAGCGCCTTACCGAGCTCTGGGGCCAACGTCCTGACTTTC. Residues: CASSALPSSGANVLTF.

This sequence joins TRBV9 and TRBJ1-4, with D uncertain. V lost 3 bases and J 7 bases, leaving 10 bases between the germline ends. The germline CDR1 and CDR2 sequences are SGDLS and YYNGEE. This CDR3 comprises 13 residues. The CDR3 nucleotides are TGTGCCAGCAGCGGAGGTGAACCTGAAAAACTGTTTTTT. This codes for CASSGGEPEKLFF.

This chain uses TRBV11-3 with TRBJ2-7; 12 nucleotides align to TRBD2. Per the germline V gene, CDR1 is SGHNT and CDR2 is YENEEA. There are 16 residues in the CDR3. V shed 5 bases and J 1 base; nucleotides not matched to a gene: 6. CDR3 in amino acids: CASSLTSGGLSYEQYF. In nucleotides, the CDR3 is TGTGCCAGCAGCCTTACTAGCGGGGGGCTGTCCTACGAGCAGTACTTC.

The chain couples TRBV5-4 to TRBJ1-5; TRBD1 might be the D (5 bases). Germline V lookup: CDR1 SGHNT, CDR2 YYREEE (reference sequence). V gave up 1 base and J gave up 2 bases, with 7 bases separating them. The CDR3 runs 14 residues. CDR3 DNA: TGTGCCAGCAGCTTGCAAGGGGGCAATCAGCCCCAGCATTTT. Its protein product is CASSLQGGNQPQHF.

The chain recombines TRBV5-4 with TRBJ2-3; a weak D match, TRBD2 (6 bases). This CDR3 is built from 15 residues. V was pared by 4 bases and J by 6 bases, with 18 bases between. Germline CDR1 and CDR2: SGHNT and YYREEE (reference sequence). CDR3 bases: TGTGCCAGCAGCCTCCGGGAGCTTAGAGGGGATACGCAGTATTTT. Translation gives CASSLRELRGDTQYF.